This T cell receptor (beta chain) originates from a study of long-term antiretroviral therapy in people with HIV. At the level of the study: Collection dates of the earliest samples fall about a decade before the 2015 immediate-ART recommendation.

As to this clone: Its target is not known.

Study findings and constraints: The repertoire was dominated at all time points by clones expanded before ART. Post-ART diversity increased but stayed below transplant donor controls. HIV repertoires spanned tighter CDR3 length ranges than controls did.

Survey level was the resolution at which the v3.0 immunoSEQ assay ran. Only in-frame clones appear in the TCRdb table, and some are missing; sequencing was by immunoSEQ multiplex PCR. In the table there are some 28,000 clones, 80% of which are singletons. After removal of 0 bases from V and 0 bases from J, the junction contained 11 bases not matched to a gene. There are 18 residues in the CDR3. The germline CDR1 and CDR2 sequences are MNHEY and SMNVEV (reference sequence). The chain has TRBV27 and TRBJ2-7; 7 bases are a match to TRBD2. The source of this sequence is a man in his forties with HIV. The sample in question was unsorted PBMCs, obtained 0.3 years after starting antiretroviral therapy. For the CDR3, the DNA is TGTGCCAGCAGTTTATCGGCTAGCGGAGTCTTTAGCTCCTACGAGCAGTACTTC. Its protein product is CASSLSASGVFSSYEQYF.